This T cell receptor (beta chain) originates from a study of cytomegalovirus exposure and HLA in healthy donors. Study observations and caveats: Most TCR sequences showed up rarely, but some public TCRs showed up in many donors. Excluded: some indistinguishable V segments such as TRBV6-2 and TRBV6-3. What a later analysis showed was that several of the most significant clusters appeared linked to common viral pathogens. A highly shared variant cluster was judged a likely technical artifact.

V gave up 3 bases and J gave up 4 bases, with 26 bases separating them. Germline CDR1 reads ENHRY; CDR2 reads SYGVKD. There are 19 residues in the CDR3. A word on this clone: The antigen remains unidentified.

Amplification used 60 Vbeta primers and 13 Jbeta primers. Generated by immunoSEQ multiplex PCR, the TCRdb table keeps only in-frame clones and is missing some. Here the sample spans about 190,000 clones, around 80% being singletons. This chain joins TRBV10-3 and TRBJ2-3; weak D call: TRBD2 (6 bases). The sequencing input was PBMCs. This clonotype was sampled from a woman aged 18-35 years in good health and CMV-seropositive. The CDR3, as DNA: TGTGCCATCAGTGATCCCACCCCCCCGTCGGGGAGGTCGGCAGATACGCAGTATTTT. Protein product: CAISDPTPPSGRSADTQYF.